This T cell receptor beta chain derives from a study of cytomegalovirus exposure and HLA in healthy donors. The study, taken as a whole, reports: What TCR beta sequences reportedly achieved was accurate prediction of HLA-A and HLA-B alleles in most subjects. In vitro experiments confirmed that three CMV-associated chains were specific for CMV antigens. Prior analysis indicated that the majority of TCR beta V segments exhibited productivity approximately 90% or approximately 30% of the time.

The PCR was carried out with 60 Vbeta primers and 13 Jbeta primers. Clones were sequenced by immunoSEQ multiplex PCR, and TCRdb holds only the in-frame ones, with some missing. The sample includes 150,000 to 200,000 clones, approximately 71% of them seen just once. As regards this clone: The antigen is unknown.

Germline V gene lookup returns CDR1 SQVTM and CDR2 ANQGSEA. Trimming shortened V by 2 bases and J by 4 bases, and 10 bases separated the two germline ends. The CDR3 spans 13 residues. Likely unrecorded immune exposures existed in these nominally healthy donors. This TCR came from a man aged 25-45 years in good health and CMV-seropositive. The sample was PBMCs. The chain is built from TRBV29-1 and TRBJ2-3; D might be TRBD1 (6 bases). The CDR3 reads CSVERQGSDTQYF. The CDR3 bases are TGCAGCGTTGAACGCCAGGGGTCAGATACGCAGTATTTT.